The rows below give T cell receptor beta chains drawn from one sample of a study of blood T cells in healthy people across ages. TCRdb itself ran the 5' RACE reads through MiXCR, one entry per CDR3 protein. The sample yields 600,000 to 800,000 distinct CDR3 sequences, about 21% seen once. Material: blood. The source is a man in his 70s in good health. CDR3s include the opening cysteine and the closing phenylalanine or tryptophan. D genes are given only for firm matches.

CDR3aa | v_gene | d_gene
CASKGQPVVQDTDTQYF | TRBV2 | -
CSARSLGRTGGTDTQYF | TRBV20-1 | TRBD1
CASSSGDRGQETQYF | TRBV5-1 | TRBD1
CASSLVQYEQYF | TRBV28 | -
CASSPQGANTGELFF | TRBV7-8 | TRBD1
CSVLGLRADTQYF | TRBV29-1 | -
CASSFLEGTSTDTQYF | TRBV7-9 | -
CASRQTTGSHEQYF | TRBV6-6 | TRBD1
CAISVEGGPADTQYF | TRBV10-3 | -
CASANPLAYEQYF | TRBV28 | -
CASSWRGGQETQYF | TRBV28 | -
CSVATVSGANVLTF | TRBV29-1 | -
CASSSLDGSSSTDTQYF | TRBV7-2 | -
CASSLAGFGDEQYF | TRBV12-3/TRBV12-4 | -
CASSLAGGQSEQFF | TRBV11-2 | -
CASSFGQGDSPLHF | TRBV9 | TRBD1
CASSTGLANEQFF | TRBV7-3 | TRBD2
CAISEQLAGGLYEQYF | TRBV10-3 | TRBD2
CAISDSDRVPEQYF | TRBV10-3 | TRBD1
CASSDRGNTEAFF | TRBV2 | -
CASSQVAATNTEAFF | TRBV14 | -
CASSFYRDRPSYEQYF | TRBV11-2 | TRBD1
CASSLGAGGLDEQYF | TRBV5-1 | TRBD2
CASSLFHPSREEQFF | TRBV27 | -
CSARDPTSGSEETQYF | TRBV20-1 | TRBD2
CASSLRAPETQYF | TRBV5-5 | -
CASSLEGLGSDTQYF | TRBV5-1 | -
CASSQVVAGPQETQYF | TRBV3-1 | TRBD2
CAISESSGYNEQFF | TRBV10-3 | -
CASSLVHKNTEAFF | TRBV7-2 | -
CASSLAVISPANTGELFF | TRBV5-1 | -
CSALSGREYNEQFF | TRBV20-1 | TRBD2
CASSREGLAGTYEQYF | TRBV4-1 | TRBD2
CSARDLMREGYNEQFF | TRBV20-1 | TRBD2